This T cell receptor (beta chain) was identified during a study of blood T cell repertoires in COVID-19. Whole-study context: Samples came from the United States, Italy and Spain, spanning acute and convalescent COVID-19. PBMCs, B-cell-depleted T cells, or T cells provided the cDNA or gDNA that made up the material.

The V gene's germline CDR1 is SGHRS and CDR2 YFSETQ. V was clipped by 0 bases and J by 6 bases, with 19 bases between them. The CDR3 is 16 residues long. In the original processing: Counts of nucleated cells, estimated from reference gene primer amplification, were obtained. Profiled with immunoSEQ multiplex PCR; TCRdb holds only in-frame clones, not every one. Clone size and V and J calls were adopted from that table, with D and trimming inferred from the DNA. Among 240,000 or so clones listed, around 90% were seen once. The J gene is TRBJ2-7, the V gene TRBV5-1, with D tentatively TRBD2 (5 bases). This sequence was found in a man aged 60 to 69 who had recovered from COVID-19. Sequencing used peripheral blood. CDR3 nucleotide sequence: TGCGCCAGCAGCTTGGGAGGGCGGCAAAGGGCCTTCGAGCAGTACTTC. Translated: CASSLGGRQRAFEQYF.